The rows below give T cell receptor beta chains drawn from one sample of a study of blood T cell repertoires in COVID-19. The data were produced by immunoSEQ multiplex PCR, yet TCRdb's version contains in-frame clones alone and is incomplete. Of approximately 70,000 clones listed, approximately 92% were seen once; the top ten hold around 14%. The sample was peripheral blood. The origin of the receptors is a human donor with active COVID-19. The donor label of this sample is uncertain. Each CDR3 is given with its conserved first and last residue. The D gene is left open where the match is weak. Part of the rows lack a size; the others show once, few, many or a class for expanded clones.

TRBD1 | TRBJ1-4 | NA | TRBV9 | TGTGCCAGCAGCCCACGGACAGGGTCTGAAAAACTGTTTTTT | CASSPRTGSEKLFF
NA | TRBJ2-7 | NA | TRBV7-2 | TGTGCCAGCAGCTTAGGGTACTTTTCCTCCTACGAGCAGTACTTC | CASSLGYFSSYEQYF
NA | TRBJ1-4 | once | TRBV3-1/TRBV3-2 | TGTGCCAGCAGCCTCCAGGCCCGGGAAAAACTGTTTTTT | CASSLQAREKLFF
NA | TRBJ1-3 | few | TRBV5-1 | TGCGCCAGCAGCTTGGGAGCGTCCTACTCTGGAAACACCATATATTTT | CASSLGASYSGNTIYF
NA | TRBJ2-1 | NA | TRBV18 | TGTGCCAGCTCTCCCAGGGGCGAGGTAATTGGGTATGAGCAGTTCTTC | CASSPRGEVIGYEQFF
TRBD2 | TRBJ2-5 | NA | TRBV28 | TGTGCCAGCAGTCCCGGGGGTAGCGGGAGCAAGACCCAGTACTTC | CASSPGGSGSKTQYF
TRBD1 | TRBJ2-1 | NA | TRBV7-2 | TGTGCCAGCAGCTTAATGGCAGGGACAGGGTACAATGAGCAGTTCTTC | CASSLMAGTGYNEQFF
TRBD1 | TRBJ1-4 | NA | TRBV19 | TGTGCCAGTAGTCCCGGACAGGTCACTAATGAAAAACTGTTTTTT | CASSPGQVTNEKLFF
TRBD2 | TRBJ2-5 | NA | TRBV7-8 | TGTGCCAGCAGCGTAAAACGGGAGGTTGAAGAGACCCAGTACTTC | CASSVKREVEETQYF
NA | TRBJ1-2 | NA | TRBV18 | TGTGCCAGCTCCCCGGCGGGTATCTATGGCTACACCTTC | CASSPAGIYGYTF
TRBD1 | TRBJ1-1 | NA | TRBV5-4 | TGTGCCAGCAGTTGGGACAGGGCGAACACTGAAGCTTTCTTT | CASSWDRANTEAFF
NA | TRBJ2-7 | once | TRBV5-4 | TGTGCCAGCAGCTTGCGTGCCAGCTCCTACGAGCAGTACTTC | CASSLRASSYEQYF
NA | TRBJ2-1 | NA | TRBV9 | TGTGCCAGCAGTGCCGGGGAGTTTTCCAATGAGCAGTTCTTC | CASSAGEFSNEQFF